Included here is one TCR beta chain sequence, with context. The PCR made use of 60 Vbeta and 13 Jbeta primers. Profiling relied on immunoSEQ multiplex PCR, and the TCRdb table lists in-frame clones only, not all of them. In the table there are around 150,000 clones, about 77% of which are singletons. The CDR3 spans 15 residues. From germline, CDR1 is MNHNS and CDR2 SASEGT. The V end lost 10 bases, the J end lost 0 bases, and 16 bases lay between the germline ends. The sample is drawn from a study of cytomegalovirus exposure and HLA in healthy donors. The sample comprised PBMCs. The clonotype was recovered from a male donor in good health and CMV-seropositive. The gene calls are TRBV6-1 and TRBJ1-5; TRBD1 might be the D (5 bases). The CDR3 loop is CAIGGASRSNQPQHF. The CDR3 nucleotides are TGTGCCATAGGTGGGGCTTCCCGTAGCAATCAGCCCCAGCATTTT.